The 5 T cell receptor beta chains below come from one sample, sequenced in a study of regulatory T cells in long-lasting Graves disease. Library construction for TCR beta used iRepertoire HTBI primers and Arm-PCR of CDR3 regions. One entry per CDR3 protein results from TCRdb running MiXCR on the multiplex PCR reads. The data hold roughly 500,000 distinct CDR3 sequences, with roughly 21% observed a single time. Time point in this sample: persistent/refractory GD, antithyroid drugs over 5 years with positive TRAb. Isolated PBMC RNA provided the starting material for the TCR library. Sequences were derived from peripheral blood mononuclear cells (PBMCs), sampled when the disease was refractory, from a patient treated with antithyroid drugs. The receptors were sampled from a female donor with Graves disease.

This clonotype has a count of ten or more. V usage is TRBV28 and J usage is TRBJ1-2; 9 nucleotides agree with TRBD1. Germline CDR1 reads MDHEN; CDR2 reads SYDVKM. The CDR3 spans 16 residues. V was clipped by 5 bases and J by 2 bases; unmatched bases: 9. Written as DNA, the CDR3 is TGTGCCAGCAGTCCCCCGGGGACAGGGCGGAACTATGGCTACACCTTC. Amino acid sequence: CASSPPGTGRNYGYTF.

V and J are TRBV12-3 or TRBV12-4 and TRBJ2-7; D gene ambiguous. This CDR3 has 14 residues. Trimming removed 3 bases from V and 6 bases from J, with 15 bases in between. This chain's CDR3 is CASSLRQDNTEQYF. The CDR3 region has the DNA TGTGCCAGCAGTTTGAGGCAGGATAATACCGAGCAGTACTTC.

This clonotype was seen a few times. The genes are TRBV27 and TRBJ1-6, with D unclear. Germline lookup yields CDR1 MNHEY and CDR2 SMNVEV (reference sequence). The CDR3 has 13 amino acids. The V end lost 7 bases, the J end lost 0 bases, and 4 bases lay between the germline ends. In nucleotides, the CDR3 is TGTGCCAGCACGGCCTCCTATAATTCACCCCTCCACTTT. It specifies CASTASYNSPLHF.

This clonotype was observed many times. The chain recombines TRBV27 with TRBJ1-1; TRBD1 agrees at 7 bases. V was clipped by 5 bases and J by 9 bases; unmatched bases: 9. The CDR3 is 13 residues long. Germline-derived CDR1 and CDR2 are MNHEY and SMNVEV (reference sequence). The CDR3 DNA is TGTGCCAGCAGTCAACAGGGGAGTCCAAAAGCTTTCTTT. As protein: CASSQQGSPKAFF.

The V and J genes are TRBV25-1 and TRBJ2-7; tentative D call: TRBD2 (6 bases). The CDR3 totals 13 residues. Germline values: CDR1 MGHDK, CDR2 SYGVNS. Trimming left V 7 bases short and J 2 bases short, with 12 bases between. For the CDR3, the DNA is TGTGCCAGCACGGGGGACCCAGCCTACGAGCAGTACTTC. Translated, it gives CASTGDPAYEQYF.